One and the same sample provided the 10 T cell receptor beta chains below, sequenced in a study of T cells in localized non-small cell lung cancer. Generated by immunoSEQ multiplex PCR, the TCRdb table keeps only in-frame clones and is missing some. This table has tens of thousands of clones, around 89% appearing once. This sample comprised PBMCs, obtained before any cancer treatment. These TCRs come from a man aged 40 to 70 with stage II lung adenocarcinoma.

V usage is TRBV6-5 and J usage is TRBJ1-2; D remains unclear. The CDR3 totals 12 residues. Trimming shortened V by 6 bases and J by 8 bases, and 13 bases separated the two germline ends. Looked up from germline, CDR1 is MNHEY and CDR2 is SVGAGI. As DNA, the CDR3 is TGTGCCAGCAGCTCGCTGTTGGGGGGCTACACCTTC. This encodes CASSSLLGGYTF.

This chain connects TRBV9 to TRBJ2-7, with 8 positions matching TRBD2. Germline V gives CDR1 SGDLS, CDR2 YYNGEE. V gave up 2 bases and J gave up 7 bases; unmatched junction bases: 11. This CDR3 has 15 amino acids. The DNA of the CDR3 is TGTGCCAGCAGCGTGGGGCGGGAGGACTTCGCGGAGCAGTACTTC. Encoded protein: CASSVGREDFAEQYF.

This chain connects TRBV4-1 to TRBJ2-2, with 10 bases aligning to TRBD1. The germline V gene has CDR1 MGHRA and CDR2 YSYEKL. The CDR3 is made up of 16 amino acids. Trimming cost V 6 bases and J 8 bases; bases outside gene matches: 12. The CDR3 DNA follows: TGCGCCAGCAGTTATGGACAGGGGGGTCTATATGGGGAGCTGTTTTTT. Translating it yields CASSYGQGGLYGELFF.

This clone was seen once. V is TRBV5-4 and J is TRBJ2-2, with D possibly matching TRBD1 (6 bases). The CDR3 loop spans 16 amino acids. In germline, CDR1 is SGHNT, CDR2 YYREEE (reference sequence). V lost 4 bases, J lost 2 bases, and 15 bases lay in between. The CDR3 sequence: CASSGGQPTNTGELFF. CDR3 DNA sequence: TGTGCCAGCAGCGGGGGACAACCAACTAACACCGGGGAGCTGTTTTTT.

The chain employs TRBV19 and TRBJ2-1, with D maybe TRBD2 (5 bases). Germline V gives CDR1 LNHDA, CDR2 SQIVND (reference sequence). The CDR3 is 16 amino acids. V lost 5 bases, J lost 7 bases, and 21 bases lay in between. CDR3 loop: CASSLFGSASRNEQFF. CDR3 bases: TGTGCCAGTAGTTTGTTCGGGTCGGCTAGCCGGAATGAGCAGTTCTTC.

The CDR3 loop is CASSRGQGFYEQYF. CDR3 in DNA: TGTGCCAGCAGTCGGGGACAGGGATTCTACGAGCAGTACTTC. The chain combines TRBV28 with TRBJ2-7; TRBD1 matches 9 bases. The CDR3 is 14 amino acids. With 5 bases clipped from V and 3 bases from J, the junction kept 5 bases outside the gene matches. Germline-derived CDR1 and CDR2 are MDHEN and SYDVKM.

This clone was seen only a few times. This sequence joins TRBV28 and TRBJ1-2; no clear D. V was trimmed by 6 bases and J by 4 bases, leaving 15 bases between them. The CDR3 extends over 14 amino acids. Germline CDR1 MDHEN, CDR2 SYDVKM. Here the CDR3 DNA reads TGTGCCAGCAGCTCCCTGCCGGGGAGCTATGGCTACACCTTC. Amino acid sequence: CASSSLPGSYGYTF.

The chain combines TRBV5-1 with TRBJ2-3; D unresolved. V lost 2 bases and J lost 8, with 12 bases in between. Germline values: CDR1 SGHRS, CDR2 YFSETQ. The CDR3 covers 13 residues. CDR3 nucleotide sequence: TGCGCCAGCAGCTTTTCACCGACCGCTACGCAGTATTTT. Protein: CASSFSPTATQYF.

The chain combines TRBV4-2 with TRBJ1-1; D is undetermined. V lost 1 base, J lost 3 bases, and 21 bases lay in between. CDR1 and CDR2 (germline): LGHNA, YNFKEQ. The CDR3 contains 18 residues. The CDR3 loop reads CASSQGLGDGALYTEAFF. CDR3 in DNA: TGTGCCAGCAGCCAAGGACTCGGAGACGGCGCCCTATACACTGAAGCTTTCTTT.

The chain is built from TRBV5-1 and TRBJ1-4; D is possibly TRBD1 (5 bases). CDR3 size: 14 residues. CDR1 is SGHRS, CDR2 YFSETQ, per germline. V was clipped by 3 bases and J by 2 bases, with 8 bases between them. The CDR3 loop reads CASSWGPTNEKLFF. The CDR3 nucleotides read TGCGCCAGCAGCTGGGGACCGACTAATGAAAAACTGTTTTTT. The variable domain in full, completed from reference TRBV5-1 and TRBJ1-4, reads KAGVTQTPRYLIKTRGQQVTLSCSPISGHRSVSWYQQTPGQGLQFLFEYFSETQRNKGNFPGRFSGRQFSNSRSEMNVSTLELGDSALYLCASSWGPTNEKLFFGSGTQLSVL.